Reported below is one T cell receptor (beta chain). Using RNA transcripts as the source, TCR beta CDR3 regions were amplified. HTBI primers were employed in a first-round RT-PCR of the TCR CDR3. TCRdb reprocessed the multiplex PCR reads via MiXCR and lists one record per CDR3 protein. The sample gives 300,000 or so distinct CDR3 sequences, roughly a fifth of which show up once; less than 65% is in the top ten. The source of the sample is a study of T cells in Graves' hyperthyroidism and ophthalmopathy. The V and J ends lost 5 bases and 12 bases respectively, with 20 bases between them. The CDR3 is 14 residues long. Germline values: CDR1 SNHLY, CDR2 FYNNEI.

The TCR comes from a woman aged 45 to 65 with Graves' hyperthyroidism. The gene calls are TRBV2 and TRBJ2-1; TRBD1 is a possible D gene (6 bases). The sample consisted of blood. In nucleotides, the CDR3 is TGTGCCAGCAGTTCTGACAGGTTGATATCCGCGCAGTTCTTC. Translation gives CASSSDRLISAQFF.